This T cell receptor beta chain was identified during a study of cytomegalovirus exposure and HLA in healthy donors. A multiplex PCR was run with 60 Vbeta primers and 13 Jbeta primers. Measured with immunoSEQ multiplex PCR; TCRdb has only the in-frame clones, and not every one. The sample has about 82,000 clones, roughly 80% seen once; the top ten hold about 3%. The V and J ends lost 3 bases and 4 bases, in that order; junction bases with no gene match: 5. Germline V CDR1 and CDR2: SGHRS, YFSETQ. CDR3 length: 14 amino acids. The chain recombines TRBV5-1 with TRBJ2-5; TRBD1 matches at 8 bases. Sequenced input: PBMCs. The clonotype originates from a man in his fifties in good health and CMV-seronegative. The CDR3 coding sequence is TGCGCCAGCAGCTCGCAGGGGGCCGGAGAGACCCAGTACTTC. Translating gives CASSSQGAGETQYF.